This TCR beta chain originates from a study of T cell responses to AZD1222 COVID-19 vaccine. Study findings and constraints: Donor demographics were predominantly white British with a female majority; clonal diversity may be underestimated. Only a handful of AZD1222 recipients, several in all, had baseline seropositivity.

The V end lost 0 bases, the J end lost 0 bases, and 5 bases lay between the germline ends. There are 14 residues in the CDR3. Germline loops: CDR1 MNHEY, CDR2 SVGAGI. Clones were read by immunoSEQ multiplex PCR, and TCRdb kept only the in-frame ones, dropping some. This table has about 160,000 clones, about 90% appearing once. Details on this clone: Its antigen is unidentified.

The V call is TRBV6-5, the J call TRBJ1-1, with D uncertain. The material was peripheral blood, obtained 28 days after the second AZD1222 dose. The clonotype originates from an adult who received the AZD1222 COVID-19 vaccine. CDR3 in DNA: TGTGCCAGCAGTTACTCGCCGGTGAACACTGAAGCTTTCTTT. Translation gives CASSYSPVNTEAFF.